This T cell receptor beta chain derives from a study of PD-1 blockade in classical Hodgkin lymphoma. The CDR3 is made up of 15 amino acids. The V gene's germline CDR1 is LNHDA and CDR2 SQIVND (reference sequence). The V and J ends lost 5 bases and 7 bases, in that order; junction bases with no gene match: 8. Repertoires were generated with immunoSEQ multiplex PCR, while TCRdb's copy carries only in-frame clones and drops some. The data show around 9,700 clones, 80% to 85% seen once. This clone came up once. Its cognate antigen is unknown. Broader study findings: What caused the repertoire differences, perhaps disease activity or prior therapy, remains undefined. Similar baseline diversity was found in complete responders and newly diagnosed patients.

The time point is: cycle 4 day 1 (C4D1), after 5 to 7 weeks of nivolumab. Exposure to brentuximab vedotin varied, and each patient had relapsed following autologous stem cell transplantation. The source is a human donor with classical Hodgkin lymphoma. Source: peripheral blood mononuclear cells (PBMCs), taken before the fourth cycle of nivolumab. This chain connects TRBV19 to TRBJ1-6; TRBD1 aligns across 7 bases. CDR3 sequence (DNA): TGTGCCAGTAGTGTCGGACAGGCGGGGAATTCACCCCTCCACTTT. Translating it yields CASSVGQAGNSPLHF.